A single sample gave rise to the 20 T cell receptor beta chains below, sequenced in a study of identical twins. From the 5' RACE reads, TCRdb called clonotypes with MiXCR, one entry per CDR3 protein. The sample shows about 890,000 distinct CDR3 sequences, 9% to 15% of them seen only once. The sample was also reused in another study, on yellow fever vaccine responses in identical twins.

Sequencing input: PBMCs. The receptors stem from a woman aged 18 to 35 in good health.

This clonotype was detected ten times or more. This chain links TRBV12-3 or TRBV12-4 with TRBJ2-7, with D uncertain. The CDR3 spans 12 residues. The ends were cut back, 3 bases at V and 7 bases at J, with 10 bases in the middle. The CDR3 protein is CASSFLVREQYF. The CDR3 DNA reads TGTGCCAGCAGTTTCCTGGTGCGGGAGCAGTACTTC.

In this sample, this clonotype turned up a few times. The chain joins TRBV28 to TRBJ2-1, with D possibly being TRBD1 (6 bases). Between the trimmed V and J ends, which lost 5 bases and 6 bases, there was a span of 11 bases. The germline gives CDR1 MDHEN, CDR2 SYDVKM. The CDR3 is made up of 13 amino acids. CDR3 DNA: TGTGCCAGCAGTCCCACAGGGCTCAATGAGCAGTTCTTC. Encoded protein: CASSPTGLNEQFF.

The chain carries TRBV20-1 and TRBJ2-3, with TRBD2 matching 8 bases. The germline V gene encodes CDR1 DFQATT and CDR2 SNEGSKA (reference sequence). This CDR3 is built from 17 residues. Germline trimming cut 0 bases from V and 4 bases from J; bases unmatched to any gene: 12. The CDR3 loop is CSARDRSGSRSADTQYF. The CDR3 DNA sequence: TGCAGTGCTAGAGATCGCAGCGGGAGTAGAAGCGCAGATACGCAGTATTTT.

This clonotype was counted ten times or more. The rearrangement joins TRBV10-2 to TRBJ1-1; tentatively, D is TRBD1 (5 bases). The CDR3 contains 12 residues. V gave up 6 bases and J gave up 3 bases, with 8 bases separating them. Germline loops: CDR1 WSHSY, CDR2 SAAADI. The CDR3 DNA reads as TGCGCCAGCAGACTGGGGGACACTGAAGCTTTCTTT. Amino acids: CASRLGDTEAFF.

V is TRBV29-1 and J is TRBJ2-1; 9 bases line up with TRBD1. The CDR3 extends over 15 amino acids. Germline V gene sequence: CDR1 SQVTM, CDR2 ANQGSEA. V trimming: 3 bases; J trimming: 1 base; junction bases outside the gene matches: 4. The chain's CDR3 is CSVDGQGTSYNEQFF. Here the CDR3 DNA reads TGCAGCGTTGACGGACAGGGGACGTCCTACAATGAGCAGTTCTTC.

The sample holds a few counts of this clonotype. The chain combines TRBV11-3 with TRBJ2-7, with 11 nucleotides matching TRBD2. The length of the CDR3 is 15 residues. The germline V gene encodes CDR1 SGHNT and CDR2 YENEEA. J gave up 3 bases and V 5 bases, and 6 bases lay outside the gene matches. CDR3 protein: CASSSRLAGLYEQYF. Written as DNA, the CDR3 is TGTGCCAGCAGCAGTCGACTAGCGGGACTCTACGAGCAGTACTTC. Variable domain in full (rest from reference TRBV11-3 and TRBJ2-7): EAGVVQSPRYKIIEKKQPVAFWCNPISGHNTLYWYLQNLGQGPELLIRYENEEAVDDSQLPKDRFSAERLKGVDSTLKIQPAELGDSAVYLCASSSRLAGLYEQYFGPGTRLTVT.

This clonotype was seen at least ten times. The gene calls are TRBV20-1 and TRBJ1-1, with TRBD1 as a possible D gene (5 bases). Trimming took off 7 bases at V and 6 bases at J, with 12 bases between the two ends. CDR1 and CDR2 from the germline V gene are DFQATT and SNEGSKA (reference sequence). The CDR3 runs 11 residues. CDR3 residues: CSEGSRAEAFF. DNA of the CDR3: TGCAGTGAGGGGAGTCGCGCTGAAGCTTTCTTT.

This clonotype was seen a handful of times. V is TRBV7-9 and J is TRBJ2-1; TRBD1 might be the D (6 bases). The CDR3 has 14 amino acids. The V and J ends lost 4 bases and 10 bases respectively, with 17 bases between them. The germline gives CDR1 SEHNR, CDR2 FQNEAQ (reference sequence). The CDR3 DNA sequence: TGTGCCAGCAGCTCGGGCACAGGGCCTTCGGAGCAGTTCTTC. Amino acids: CASSSGTGPSEQFF.

This chain uses TRBV20-1 with TRBJ1-2; possibly TRBD1 for D (5 bases). The CDR3 loop spans 14 amino acids. CDR1 DFQATT and CDR2 SNEGSKA come from the germline V gene (reference sequence). With 2 bases removed from V and 0 bases from J, the gap between germline ends came to 10 bases. CDR3 sequence (DNA): TGCAGTGCTAGACTAGGGGCCACTAACTATGGCTACACCTTC. Translating it yields CSARLGATNYGYTF.

This clonotype was counted ten times or more. The chain carries TRBV12-3 or TRBV12-4 and TRBJ1-1; D gene uncertain. The CDR3 spans 13 residues. V lost 7 bases to trimming and J lost 0 bases, with 9 bases between them. CDR3 amino acids: CASTIIMNTEAFF. DNA of the CDR3: TGTGCCAGCACTATAATAATGAACACTGAAGCTTTCTTT.

This clonotype was detected only a few times. CDR3 in DNA: TGTGCCAGCAGTTTATCGGTTGACAGGGCCACTGAAGCTTTCTTT. This sequence encodes CASSLSVDRATEAFF. The chain couples TRBV27 to TRBJ1-1; the match to TRBD1 covers 7 bases. V was pared by 0 bases and J by 4 bases, with 5 bases of the junction left unmatched. In germline, CDR1 is MNHEY, CDR2 SMNVEV (reference sequence). This CDR3 has 15 amino acids.

This rearrangement joins TRBV3-1 to TRBJ1-1; D is undetermined. V was clipped by 1 base and J by 5 bases, with 8 bases between them. The germline gives CDR1 LGHDT, CDR2 YNNKEL (reference sequence). There are 13 residues in the CDR3. CDR3 amino acids: CASSQGHATEAFF. CDR3 nucleotides: TGTGCCAGCAGCCAAGGACACGCGACTGAAGCTTTCTTT.

This clonotype was seen a few times. The chain links TRBV2 to TRBJ2-3, with 7 bases identical to TRBD1. The V gene end was trimmed by 6 bases and the J gene end by 5 bases; junction bases not matched to a gene: 5. Per the germline V gene, CDR1 is SNHLY and CDR2 is FYNNEI. This CDR3 has 13 residues. The CDR3 region is CASRWDSEDTQYF. Here the CDR3 DNA reads TGTGCCAGCAGGTGGGACAGTGAAGATACGCAGTATTTT.

The chain employs TRBV28 and TRBJ2-7; D is possibly TRBD2 (6 bases). Trimming left V 6 bases short and J 4 bases short, with 16 bases between. CDR3 size: 14 residues. In germline, CDR1 is MDHEN, CDR2 SYDVKM. This CDR3 is CASRSGGLQYEQYF. DNA for the CDR3: TGTGCCAGCAGGTCCGGGGGACTTCAATACGAGCAGTACTTC.

This clonotype was counted a few times. The genes are TRBV6-5 and TRBJ2-7; 8 bases align to TRBD1. This CDR3 contains 14 residues. The germline V gene encodes CDR1 MNHEY and CDR2 SVGAGI. The J segment lost 3 bases and the V segment lost 2 bases, leaving 3 bases of the junction unmatched. The chain's CDR3 is CASSYGTGDYEQYV. CDR3 DNA sequence: TGTGCCAGCAGTTACGGGACAGGAGACTACGAGCAGTACGTC.

The rearrangement links TRBV12-3 or TRBV12-4 to TRBJ1-5, with D perhaps TRBD1 (6 bases). The CDR3 consists of 14 residues. The V and J ends lost 6 bases and 1 base respectively, with 10 bases between them. As DNA, the CDR3 is TGTGCCAGCAGACAGGGCTCAAGCAATCAGCCCCAGCATTTT. Residues: CASRQGSSNQPQHF.

Only a few counts were recorded for this clonotype. This chain uses TRBV20-1 with TRBJ2-2, with 10 bases fitting TRBD1. V dropped 5 bases and J dropped 5; count of bases not matched to a gene: 5. The length of the CDR3 is 14 residues. In germline, CDR1 is DFQATT, CDR2 SNEGSKA (reference sequence). CDR3 DNA: TGCAGTGCTTCGGACAGGGGGGGTACCGGGGAGCTGTTTTTT. It encodes CSASDRGGTGELFF.

This clonotype was recorded a few times. The chain links TRBV5-1 to TRBJ2-7, with D uncertain. Trimming removed 0 bases from V and 2 bases from J, with 18 bases in between. In germline, CDR1 is SGHRS, CDR2 YFSETQ. This CDR3 is 17 amino acids long. CDR3 region: CASSLGRRWSSTYEQYF. For the CDR3, the DNA is TGCGCCAGCAGCTTGGGCAGGCGTTGGTCCTCGACCTACGAGCAGTACTTC.

This clonotype was detected only a few times. The chain uses TRBV11-1 and TRBJ2-7, with 12 bases fitting TRBD2. The V gene end was trimmed by 4 bases and the J gene end by 6 bases; junction bases not matched to a gene: 4. This CDR3 is 14 amino acids long. Germline CDR1 is SGHAT and CDR2 is FQDESV (reference sequence). The chain's CDR3 is CASSSGLAGSEQYV. The CDR3 DNA follows: TGTGCCAGCAGCTCGGGACTAGCGGGCTCCGAGCAGTACGTC.

For this clonotype: Only one base separates this from a far larger clonotype, so it likely reflects a read error. The chain is built from TRBV13 and TRBJ2-7, with 7 positions matching TRBD2. Unmatched junction bases numbered 3, after V lost 1 base and J lost 3 bases. The germline CDR1 and CDR2 sequences are PRHDT and FYEKMQ (reference sequence). This CDR3 contains 14 residues. In nucleotides, the CDR3 is TGTGCCAGCAGCTTAGCGGGAGGATACTACGAGCAGTACTTC. Translation gives CASSLAGGYYEQYF.